The TCR beta chain described here comes from a study of radiotherapy plus CTLA-4 blockade in lung cancer. Study summary: Of all patients, approximately 17% responded objectively and approximately 31% showed disease control.

This table comes from immunoSEQ multiplex PCR, and its TCRdb copy is limited to in-frame clones, with some not included. This repertoire shows around 65,000 clones, approximately 75% found once; its top ten account for 4% to 5.5%. Study-wide results and caveats: Expansion in blood of tumor-derived TCR clones was seen after radiotherapy plus ipilimumab. The best prediction of response reportedly came from early blood T cell clone dynamics, with interferon-beta.

The study treated chemo-refractory metastatic non-small-cell lung cancer patients with focal radiation plus ipilimumab CTLA-4 blockade. The V gene lost 6 bases and the J gene lost 2 bases, with 14 bases spanning the gap. The V gene's germline CDR1 is LNHDA and CDR2 SQIVND (reference sequence). This CDR3 has 15 residues. As regards this clone: Its antigen is currently unknown.

This TCR came from a human donor with non-small cell lung cancer who had a complete response to radiotherapy plus ipilimumab. Sequenced material: peripheral blood, taken from a patient treated with radiotherapy plus ipilimumab. The chain combines TRBV19 with TRBJ1-5; no firm D call. The CDR3 DNA reads TGTGCCAGTAGCATATATTGGGAGGGCAATCAGCCCCAGCATTTT. This codes for CASSIYWEGNQPQHF.